Following are 21 T cell receptor beta chains from one sample sequenced in a study of T-cell reconstitution after alpha-beta-depleted transplantation in children. Preparation of the TCRbeta library was carried out with unique molecular identifiers. TCRdb re-analysed the PCR reads in MiXCR, keeping a single row per CDR3 protein. Of hundreds of thousands of distinct CDR3 sequences in the sample, 13% are singletons; the top ten hold 2% to 2.5%. Material: PBMCs, mostly from graft donor cells, obtained 360 days after TCRalphabeta/CD19-depleted stem cell transplant. The receptors come from a male patient aged 10-17 years who had a stem cell transplant for acute myeloid leukemia, so the T cells may come from the graft donor.

This chain connects TRBV7-2 to TRBJ1-2, with D tentatively TRBD1 (5 bases). The ends were cut back, 5 bases at V and 0 bases at J, with 10 bases in the middle. The CDR3 totals 14 residues. The germline gives CDR1 SGHTA, CDR2 FQGNSA. CDR3 bases: TGTGCCAGCAGCCGGGCGGGGGCTAACTATGGCTACACCTTC. Amino acid sequence: CASSRAGANYGYTF. The full variable domain, rest sourced from reference TRBV7-2 and TRBJ1-2, is GAGVSQSPSNKVTEKGKDVELRCDPISGHTALYWYRQSLGQGLEFLIYFQGNSAPDKSGLPSDRFSAERTGGSVSTLTIQRTQQEDSAVYLCASSRAGANYGYTFGSGTRLTVV.

This clonotype has more than one count but fewer than ten. This chain connects TRBV7-9 to TRBJ2-1; D not resolved. The length of the CDR3 is 15 residues. Deletions cut 3 bases from V and 0 bases from J, with 9 bases between. Germline CDR1 is SEHNR and CDR2 is FQNEAQ (reference sequence). The CDR3 bases are TGTGCCAGCAGCTTTTTGCTAAGCTCCTACAATGAGCAGTTCTTC. Its protein product is CASSFLLSSYNEQFF.

The V and J genes are TRBV20-1 and TRBJ2-5; TRBD2 matches at 12 bases. This CDR3 comprises 12 residues. CDR1 and CDR2 (germline): DFQATT, SNEGSKA (reference sequence). CDR3 residues: CGLAGGGETQYF. The CDR3 DNA follows: TGCGGGCTAGCGGGAGGGGGGGAGACCCAGTACTTC.

The V call is TRBV24-1, the J call TRBJ2-3; 9 nucleotides align to TRBD2. The CDR3 consists of 15 residues. J gave up 3 bases and V 9 bases, and 9 bases lay outside the gene matches. CDR1 KGHDR and CDR2 SFDVKD come from the germline V gene. The CDR3 protein is CATSTRAGGTDTQYF. The CDR3 DNA sequence: TGTGCCACCTCTACGCGGGCGGGGGGGACAGATACGCAGTATTTT.

The chain uses TRBV20-1 and TRBJ2-7; maybe TRBD1 (6 bases). There are 16 residues in the CDR3. Trimming took 0 bases from V and 4 from J, leaving 19 bases between them. Per germline, CDR1 DFQATT and CDR2 SNEGSKA (reference sequence). The CDR3 nucleotides are TGCAGTGCTAGAGATCCTCCCGACAGGAGGCCATACGAGCAGTACTTC. It encodes CSARDPPDRRPYEQYF.

This clonotype showed up just a few times. This chain joins TRBV4-2 and TRBJ2-1; TRBD2 aligns across 7 bases. V shed 3 bases and J 5 bases; nucleotides not matched to a gene: 7. The CDR3 is made up of 15 amino acids. The germline gives CDR1 LGHNA, CDR2 YNFKEQ. CDR3 protein: CASSQLVRGDNEQFF. The CDR3 nucleotides are TGTGCCAGCAGCCAGTTAGTCCGGGGGGACAATGAGCAGTTCTTC.

This CDR3 reads CASSPPYDRGRNYEQYF. For the CDR3, the DNA is TGTGCCAGCTCACCACCCTACGATAGAGGTCGAAACTACGAGCAGTACTTC. The chain has TRBV18 and TRBJ2-7; no clear D gene. V was pared by 0 bases and J by 3 bases, with 18 bases between. This CDR3 has 17 residues. Per the germline V gene, CDR1 is KGHSH and CDR2 is LQKENI. Based on the CDR3 plus reference TRBV18 and TRBJ2-7, the full variable domain is NAGVMQNPRHLVRRRGQEARLRCSPMKGHSHVYWYRQLPEEGLKFMVYLQKENIIDESGMPKERFSAEFPKEGPSILRIQQVVRGDSAAYFCASSPPYDRGRNYEQYFGPGTRLTVT.

This clonotype was counted ten times or more. This rearrangement joins TRBV29-1 to TRBJ2-5; TRBD2 matches at 10 bases. CDR3 size: 15 residues. V was clipped by 7 bases and J by 5 bases; unmatched bases: 13. CDR1 is SQVTM and CDR2 is ANQGSEA in the germline V gene. DNA of the CDR3: TGCAGCGCCCGTCCCGCTAGCGGGAGCGGGGAGACCCAGTACTTC. Its protein is CSARPASGSGETQYF.

This clonotype was seen many times. V gene TRBV12-3 or TRBV12-4 combines with J gene TRBJ2-1, with D perhaps matching TRBD2 (7 bases). The CDR3 contains 14 residues. V lost 6 bases and J 6 bases, leaving 15 bases between the germline ends. This chain's CDR3 is CASSSGLGGNEQFF. CDR3 sequence (DNA): TGTGCCAGCAGCTCAGGACTAGGGGGCAATGAGCAGTTCTTC.

The chain couples TRBV2 to TRBJ2-2, with D unresolved. The CDR3 totals 14 residues. V was cut by 4 bases and J by 1 base, with 7 bases left in between. Germline V gene lookup returns CDR1 SNHLY and CDR2 FYNNEI. The CDR3 DNA follows: TGTGCCAGCAGTGGAGAGGTGAACACCGGGGAGCTGTTTTTT. This gives the protein CASSGEVNTGELFF.

The chain combines TRBV6-5 with TRBJ2-2; D is uncertain. This CDR3 spans 10 amino acids. Germline CDR1 reads MNHEY; CDR2 reads SVGAGI. The chain's CDR3 is CGAPTGELFF. Written as DNA, the CDR3 is TGTGGGGCCCCCACCGGGGAGCTGTTTTTT.

This clonotype has at least ten counts. It is likely a read error, because the conserved phenylalanine at the end of the CDR3 is missing. Because the CDR3's place on the DNA is in doubt, the DNA is left out and the CDR3 is given as listed by TCRdb. This chain links TRBV20-1 with TRBJ1-1; TRBD1 reflects the table's D call only, with no check against the DNA. The germline V gene has CDR1 DFQATT and CDR2 SNEGSKA (reference sequence). The CDR3 is made up of 13 amino acids, end residues included. CDR3: CSARRQGEDKEPL.

Ten or more counts support this clonotype. The chain couples TRBV6-2 or TRBV6-3 to TRBJ2-1, with a weak D call TRBD2 (6 bases). Germline CDR1 is MNHEY and CDR2 is SVGEGT. The V gene lost 2 bases and the J gene lost 2 bases, with 10 bases spanning the gap. The CDR3 loop spans 15 amino acids. The DNA of the CDR3 is TGTGCCAGCAGTTACGGGGCGGGACCCTACAATGAGCAGTTCTTC. Translated, it gives CASSYGAGPYNEQFF.

This clonotype turned up a few times. This chain connects TRBV5-1 to TRBJ2-5; TRBD2 agrees at 9 bases. Germline V gene sequence: CDR1 SGHRS, CDR2 YFSETQ. The CDR3 loop spans 14 amino acids. V lost 0 bases and J lost 5; bases outside the gene matches: 2. CDR3 sequence (DNA): TGCGCCAGCAGCTTGGAAAGCGGGAGGGAGACCCAGTACTTC. Translation gives CASSLESGRETQYF.

This clonotype was counted only a few times. V is TRBV28 and J is TRBJ1-2; D unresolved. The V end was cut by 7 bases, the J end by 7 bases, with 13 bases between. Germline lookup yields CDR1 MDHEN and CDR2 SYDVKM. The CDR3 spans 12 residues. The DNA for the CDR3 is TGTGCCAGCACCCGCATTACGGGTGGCTACACCTTC. It encodes CASTRITGGYTF.

This clonotype was found many times. The chain has TRBV6-6 and TRBJ2-5; D call uncertain. Between the trimmed V and J ends, which lost 0 bases and 1 base, there was a span of 3 bases. Germline V gene lookup returns CDR1 MNHNY and CDR2 SVGAGI (reference sequence). This CDR3 is built from 13 residues. The chain's CDR3 is CASSYSVQETQYF. In nucleotides, the CDR3 is TGTGCCAGCAGTTACTCGGTCCAAGAGACCCAGTACTTC.

The chain uses TRBV18 and TRBJ2-7, with a weak D call TRBD2 (5 bases). The ends were cut back, 5 bases at V and 5 bases at J, with 16 bases in the middle. The CDR3 covers 14 residues. Germline loops: CDR1 KGHSH, CDR2 LQKENI. The DNA of the CDR3 is TGTGCCAGCTCAGTTCTAGCTACCTTGAACGAGCAGTACTTC. Residues: CASSVLATLNEQYF.

The gene calls are TRBV20-1 and TRBJ2-7, with D tentatively TRBD2 (6 bases). The CDR3 runs 15 residues. CDR1 and CDR2 from the germline V gene are DFQATT and SNEGSKA (reference sequence). V was clipped by 4 bases and J by 2 bases, with 18 bases between them. The CDR3 DNA reads TGCAGTGCTAATTTAGCGGAGGGCCTAACCTACGAGCAGTACTTC. Protein product: CSANLAEGLTYEQYF.

The chain combines TRBV11-2 with TRBJ2-3; 12 bases are a match to TRBD1. J gave up 2 bases and V 5 bases, and 14 bases lay outside the gene matches. The CDR3 consists of 19 residues. CDR1 SGHAT and CDR2 FQNNGV come from the germline V gene. The CDR3 reads CASSGRRDRGRQITDTQYF. The CDR3 DNA follows: TGTGCCAGCAGCGGGCGCCGGGACAGGGGGCGTCAAATCACAGATACGCAGTATTTT.

The chain couples TRBV12-3 or TRBV12-4 to TRBJ1-5, with TRBD1 identical over 8 bases. The V and J ends lost 5 bases and 1 base, in that order; junction bases with no gene match: 10. The CDR3 totals 17 residues. CDR3 region: CASSTWTGLGSNQPQHF. The DNA of the CDR3 is TGTGCCAGCAGTACCTGGACAGGGCTCGGGAGCAATCAGCCCCAGCATTTT.

The V call is TRBV28, the J call TRBJ2-1, with 10 bases that match TRBD2. From germline, CDR1 is MDHEN and CDR2 SYDVKM. The CDR3 runs to 19 residues. V lost 7 bases, J lost 1 base, and 16 bases stayed unmatched. CDR3 residues: CASTVLAGGHFRSYNEQFF. The CDR3 bases are TGTGCCAGCACCGTCTTAGCGGGAGGCCATTTCCGATCCTACAATGAGCAGTTCTTC. Looking up the rest from reference TRBV28 and TRBJ2-1 gives the full variable domain: DVKVTQSSRYLVKRTGEKVFLECVQDMDHENMFWYRQDPGLGLRLIYFSYDVKMKEKGDIPEGYSVSREKKERFSLILESASTNQTSMYLCASTVLAGGHFRSYNEQFFGPGTRLTVL.